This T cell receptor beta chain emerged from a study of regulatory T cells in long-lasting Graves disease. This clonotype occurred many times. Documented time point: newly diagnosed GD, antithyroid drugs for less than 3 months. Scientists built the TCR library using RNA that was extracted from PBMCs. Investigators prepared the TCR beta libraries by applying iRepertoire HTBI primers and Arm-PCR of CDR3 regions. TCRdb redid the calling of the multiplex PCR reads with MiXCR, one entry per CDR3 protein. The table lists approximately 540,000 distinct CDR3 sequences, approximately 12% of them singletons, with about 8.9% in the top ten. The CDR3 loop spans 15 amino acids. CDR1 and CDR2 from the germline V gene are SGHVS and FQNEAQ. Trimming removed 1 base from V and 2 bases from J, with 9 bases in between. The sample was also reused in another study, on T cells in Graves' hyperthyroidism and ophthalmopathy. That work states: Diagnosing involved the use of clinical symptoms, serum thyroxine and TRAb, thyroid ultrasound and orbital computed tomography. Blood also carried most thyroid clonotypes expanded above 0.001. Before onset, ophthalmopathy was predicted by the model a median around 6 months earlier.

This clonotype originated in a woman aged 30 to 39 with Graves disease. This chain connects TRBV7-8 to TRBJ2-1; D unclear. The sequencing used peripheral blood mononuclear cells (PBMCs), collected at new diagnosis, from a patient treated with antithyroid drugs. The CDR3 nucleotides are TGTGCCAGCAGCTTAGGTCCCGGTACCTACAATGAGCAGTTCTTC. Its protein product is CASSLGPGTYNEQFF.